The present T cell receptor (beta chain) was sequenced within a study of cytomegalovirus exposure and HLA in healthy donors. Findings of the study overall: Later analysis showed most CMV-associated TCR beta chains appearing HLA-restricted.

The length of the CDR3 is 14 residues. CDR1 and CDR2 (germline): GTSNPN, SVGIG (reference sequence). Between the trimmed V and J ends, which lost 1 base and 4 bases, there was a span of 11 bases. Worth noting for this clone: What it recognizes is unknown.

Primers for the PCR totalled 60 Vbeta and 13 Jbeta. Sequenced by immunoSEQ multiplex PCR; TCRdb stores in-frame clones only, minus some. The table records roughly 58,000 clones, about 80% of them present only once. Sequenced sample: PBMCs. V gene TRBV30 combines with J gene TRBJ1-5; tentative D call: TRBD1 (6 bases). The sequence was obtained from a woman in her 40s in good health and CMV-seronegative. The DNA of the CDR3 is TGTGCCTGGAGTGAGGGCAGGGGAAATCAGCCCCAGCATTTT. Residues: CAWSEGRGNQPQHF. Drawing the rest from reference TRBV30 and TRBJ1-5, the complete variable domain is SQTIHQWPATLVQPVGSPLSLECTVEGTSNPNLYWYRQAAGRGLQLLFYSVGIGQISSEVPQNLSASRPQDRQFILSSKKLLLSDSGFYLCAWSEGRGNQPQHFGDGTRLSIL.